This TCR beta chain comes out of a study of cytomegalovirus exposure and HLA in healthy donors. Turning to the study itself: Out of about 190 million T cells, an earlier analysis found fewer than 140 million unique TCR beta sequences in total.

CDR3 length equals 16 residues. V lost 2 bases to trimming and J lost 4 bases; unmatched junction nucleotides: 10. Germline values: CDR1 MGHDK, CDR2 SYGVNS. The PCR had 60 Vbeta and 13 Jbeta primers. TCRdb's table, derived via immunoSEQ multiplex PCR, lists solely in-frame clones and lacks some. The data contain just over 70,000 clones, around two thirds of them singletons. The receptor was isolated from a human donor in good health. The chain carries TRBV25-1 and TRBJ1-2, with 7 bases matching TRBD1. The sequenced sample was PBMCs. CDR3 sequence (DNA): TGTGCCAGCAGTGAACCCGGGACAGATTCTTTCTATGGCTACACCTTC. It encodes CASSEPGTDSFYGYTF.